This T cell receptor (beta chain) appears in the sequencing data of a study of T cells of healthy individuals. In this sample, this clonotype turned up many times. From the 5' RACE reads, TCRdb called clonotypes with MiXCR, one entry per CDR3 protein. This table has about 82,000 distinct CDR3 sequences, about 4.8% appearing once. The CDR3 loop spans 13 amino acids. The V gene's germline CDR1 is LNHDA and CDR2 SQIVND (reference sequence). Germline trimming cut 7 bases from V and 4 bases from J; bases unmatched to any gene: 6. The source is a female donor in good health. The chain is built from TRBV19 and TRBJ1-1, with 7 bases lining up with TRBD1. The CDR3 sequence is CASTDRATTEAFF. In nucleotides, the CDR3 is TGTGCCAGTACCGACAGGGCCACCACTGAAGCTTTCTTT.